This T cell receptor beta chain was observed in a study of metastatic and nonmetastatic thyroid tumors. Study summary: A comparison of repertoires was made across blood and tumor or nodule tissue from malignant and benign thyroid patients. Study-level findings and limits: Significantly higher TCR beta diversity was reportedly seen in malignant thyroid tumors than benign nodules, in blood and tumor.

Authors' data handling: Clinicopathological groups differed in CDR3, with these differences serving to build a distant-metastasis classifier for papillary thyroid cancer. TCRdb re-called the PCR reads with MiXCR. TCRdb, rather than the study authors, made the V and J calls. The table lists more than 65,000 clones, 13% to 15% of them singletons, with 5% to 8% in the top ten. As to this clone: Its antigen remains unknown.

Thyroid surgery took place with no prior treatment in any patient. Trimming pared 7 bases from V and 8 bases from J, leaving 11 bases between. Germline assignment: CDR1 MNHNS and CDR2 SASEGT. The CDR3 runs 12 residues. Sequencing input: blood. The chain joins TRBV6-1 to TRBJ1-4; the D gene is possibly TRBD1 (5 bases). The TCR comes from a male donor with papillary thyroid cancer or a benign thyroid nodule (not recorded which). Some clones in this sample may be carry-over from other donors' samples. CDR3 DNA: TGTGCCAGCACCGGGGACGGGGAAAAACTGTTTTTT. Encoded protein: CASTGDGEKLFF.